The 17 T cell receptor beta chains below all came from one sample that was sequenced in a study of a mutant IDH1 vaccine in newly diagnosed glioma. No antigen has been assigned to these receptors. Time point of the sample: week 47, end of study. Every vaccine dose comprised 300 ug of mutant IDH1 20-mer peptide plus topical imiquimod. Here immunoSEQ multiplex PCR was the method, and the copy in TCRdb shows in-frame clones only, minus some. The repertoire holds about 56,000 clones, about 71% seen once, with around 5% in the top ten. This specimen consisted of PBMCs, obtained from a glioma patient whose treatment included an IDH1 peptide vaccine. The origin of the receptors is a man over 45 with glioma.

The rearrangement uses TRBV20-1 and TRBJ2-1; no clear D. Germline CDR1 DFQATT, CDR2 SNEGSKA (reference sequence). Between the trimmed V and J ends, which lost 7 bases and 8 bases, there was a span of 9 bases. The CDR3 covers 10 residues. The CDR3 loop reads CSVARDEQFF. In nucleotides, the CDR3 is TGCAGTGTGGCACGGGATGAGCAGTTCTTC.

This clone occurred a few times. V gene TRBV6-1 combines with J gene TRBJ1-5; D unresolved. V lost 7 bases, J lost 0 bases, and 10 bases lay in between. There are 14 residues in the CDR3. The V gene's germline CDR1 is MNHNS and CDR2 SASEGT. The CDR3 protein is CASTPTTSNQPQHF. Here the CDR3 DNA reads TGTGCCAGCACCCCCACCACTAGCAATCAGCCCCAGCATTTT.

The chain joins TRBV5-1 to TRBJ1-1; no clear D. Trimming pared 4 bases from V and 4 bases from J, leaving 11 bases between. This CDR3 spans 13 amino acids. The germline V gene encodes CDR1 SGHRS and CDR2 YFSETQ. CDR3 protein: CASSNARRTEAFF. CDR3 bases: TGCGCCAGCAGCAACGCCCGGCGCACTGAAGCTTTCTTT. The variable domain in full, with the rest retrieved from reference TRBV5-1 and TRBJ1-1, is KAGVTQTPRYLIKTRGQQVTLSCSPISGHRSVSWYQQTPGQGLQFLFEYFSETQRNKGNFPGRFSGRQFSNSRSEMNVSTLELGDSALYLCASSNARRTEAFFGQGTRLTVV.

The chain joins TRBV6-5 to TRBJ2-1; no firm D call. Germline V gives CDR1 MNHEY, CDR2 SVGAGI. Between the trimmed V and J ends, which lost 6 bases and 4 bases, there was a span of 13 bases. This CDR3 is built from 14 residues. This CDR3 reads CASRPAVVYNEQFF. CDR3 nucleotides: TGTGCCAGCAGACCAGCTGTGGTTTACAATGAGCAGTTCTTC.

V and J are TRBV19 and TRBJ1-5; 7 bases align to TRBD1. The V segment lost 6 bases and the J segment 12 bases; nucleotides outside the gene matches: 11. The CDR3 contains 13 residues. In germline, CDR1 is LNHDA, CDR2 SQIVND (reference sequence). The CDR3 loop reads CASRKDRLNHQHF. CDR3 coding DNA: TGTGCCAGTAGGAAGGACAGGCTTAATCACCAGCATTTT.

The V gene is TRBV7-3, the J gene TRBJ1-3, with 8 bases lining up with TRBD1. The CDR3 sequence is 14 residues long. J gave up 4 bases and V 4 bases, and 3 bases lay outside the gene matches. CDR1 is SGHTA, CDR2 FQGTGA, per germline. CDR3 region: CASSSTGEGNTIYF. The CDR3 DNA follows: TGTGCCAGCAGCTCGACAGGGGAAGGAAACACCATATATTTT.

The chain combines TRBV5-6 with TRBJ2-7; 7 bases are a match to TRBD1. J gave up 0 bases and V 4 bases, and 4 bases lay outside the gene matches. Germline loops: CDR1 SGHDT, CDR2 YYEEEE. CDR3 length: 14 amino acids. CDR3 region: CASSSWDSSYEQYF. DNA of the CDR3: TGTGCCAGCAGCAGTTGGGACAGCTCCTACGAGCAGTACTTC.

V and J are TRBV7-2 and TRBJ2-1; 9 bases are a match to TRBD2. Losses at the gene ends were 4 bases for V and 4 bases for J; bases not matched to a gene: 2. This CDR3 region has 14 residues. CDR1 and CDR2 from the germline V gene are SGHTA and FQGNSA. CDR3 DNA: TGTGCCAGCAGCTCCCTAGCGGGGTACAATGAGCAGTTCTTC. It encodes CASSSLAGYNEQFF. The whole variable domain, filled in from reference TRBV7-2 and TRBJ2-1, reads GAGVSQSPSNKVTEKGKDVELRCDPISGHTALYWYRQSLGQGLEFLIYFQGNSAPDKSGLPSDRFSAERTGGSVSTLTIQRTQQEDSAVYLCASSSLAGYNEQFFGPGTRLTVL.

The V and J genes are TRBV7-8 and TRBJ2-3, with D possibly being TRBD1 or TRBD2 (5 bases each). Germline V gene lookup returns CDR1 SGHVS and CDR2 FQNEAQ. The CDR3 contains 16 residues. V was trimmed by 1 base and J by 6 bases, leaving 17 bases between them. As DNA, the CDR3 is TGTGCCAGCAGCTTAGATACAGGACTGGGCTTCGATACGCAGTATTTT. As protein: CASSLDTGLGFDTQYF.

This chain connects TRBV10-3 to TRBJ1-5; D may be TRBD1 (5 bases). Germline V gene lookup returns CDR1 ENHRY and CDR2 SYGVKD. V gave up 6 bases and J gave up 1 base, with 13 bases separating them. CDR3 length: 15 amino acids. Written as DNA, the CDR3 is TGTGCCATCAGCCCCACCCGGGACAGCAATCAGCCCCAGCATTTT. This sequence encodes CAISPTRDSNQPQHF.

The rearrangement links TRBV4-1 to TRBJ1-1; the match to TRBD1 covers 7 bases. There are 15 residues in the CDR3. Germline CDR1 MGHRA, CDR2 YSYEKL. V was pared by 5 bases and J by 1 base, with 7 bases of the junction left unmatched. This CDR3 reads CASSGNRGRNTEAFF. The CDR3 coding sequence is TGCGCCAGCAGCGGTAACAGGGGAAGGAACACTGAAGCTTTCTTT.

This sequence joins TRBV6-5 and TRBJ2-7; 10 nucleotides match TRBD1. The germline gives CDR1 MNHEY, CDR2 SVGAGI. The V segment lost 0 bases and the J segment 2 bases; nucleotides outside the gene matches: 1. The CDR3 runs 15 residues. CDR3 nucleotide sequence: TGTGCCAGCAGTTACTCAGGACAGGGGGCCTACGAGCAGTACTTC. Its translation: CASSYSGQGAYEQYF.

This rearrangement joins TRBV27 to TRBJ2-1; weak D call: TRBD1 (6 bases). The germline V and J ends were trimmed by 5 bases and 2 bases, with 13 bases remaining between them. CDR1 and CDR2 from the germline V gene are MNHEY and SMNVEV (reference sequence). There are 15 residues in the CDR3. CDR3 region: CASSIDRITYNEQFF. The CDR3 region has the DNA TGTGCCAGCAGTATAGACAGGATCACCTACAATGAGCAGTTCTTC.

V usage is TRBV9 and J usage is TRBJ2-1, with 7 bases that match TRBD1. There are 14 residues in the CDR3. V shed 3 bases, J shed 8 bases, and the junction held 8 bases outside the gene matches. From germline, CDR1 is SGDLS and CDR2 YYNGEE. CDR3 protein: CASSAGTAGDEQFF. The CDR3 DNA follows: TGTGCCAGCAGCGCCGGGACAGCAGGCGATGAGCAGTTCTTC.

This clone was detected only a few times. The V gene is TRBV7-2, the J gene TRBJ1-1; possible D gene TRBD1, 6 bases. The CDR3 contains 14 residues. Trimming cost V 6 bases and J 4 bases, with 15 bases left between them. Germline V gene data show CDR1 as SGHTA and CDR2 as FQGNSA. Written as DNA, the CDR3 is TGTGCCAGCAGGTCTGGACAGCGAGTCACTGAAGCTTTCTTT. Residues: CASRSGQRVTEAFF.

This clone is a singleton in its sample. V usage is TRBV30 and J usage is TRBJ1-5; D is ambiguous. CDR3 length equals 12 residues. Germline V gene lookup returns CDR1 GTSNPN and CDR2 SVGIG (reference sequence). Trimming removed 4 bases from V and 5 bases from J, with 9 bases in between. CDR3 sequence reads: CAWTQQDQPQHF. In nucleotides, the CDR3 is TGTGCCTGGACCCAACAAGATCAGCCCCAGCATTTT. Drawing the rest from reference TRBV30 and TRBJ1-5, the complete variable domain is SQTIHQWPATLVQPVGSPLSLECTVEGTSNPNLYWYRQAAGRGLQLLFYSVGIGQISSEVPQNLSASRPQDRQFILSSKKLLLSDSGFYLCAWTQQDQPQHFGDGTRLSIL.

The CDR3 sequence: CASRRDRRAFF. In DNA, the CDR3 is TGTGCCAGTAGAAGGGACAGGCGGGCTTTCTTT. The J gene is TRBJ1-1, the V gene TRBV19; 8 nucleotides agree with TRBD1. The CDR3 runs 11 residues. The V segment lost 6 bases and the J segment 11 bases; nucleotides outside the gene matches: 5. Germline V gene sequence: CDR1 LNHDA, CDR2 SQIVND (reference sequence).